Listed below are T cell receptor beta chains from one sample, sequenced in a study of sequential checkpoint blockade in melanoma. Assay: immunoSEQ multiplex PCR; the TCRdb copy retains only in-frame clones and omits some. The table includes about 38,000 clones, around nine tenths detected once. The starting material was CD8+ T cells sorted from blood (inferred from file names), obtained from a patient given nivolumab and ipilimumab in sequence. Receptors originate from a human donor with melanoma. Both conserved end residues are part of each CDR3. D genes are given only for firm matches. Size is omitted from some rows. Given values are once, few, many or a class for expanded clones.

>-|-|TRBV10-3|TRBJ2-6
TGTGCCATCAGTGACGGGAACTCTGGGGCCAACGTCCTGACTTTC
CAISDGNSGANVLTF
>-|medium-sized|TRBV5-1|TRBJ2-7
TGCGCCAGCAGCCCACAGTCTCCCTCCTACGAGCAGTACTTC
CASSPQSPSYEQYF
>TRBD2|-|TRBV5-6|TRBJ2-7
TGTGCCAGCAGCTATAGCGGGAGTCGTTACGAGCAGTACTTC
CASSYSGSRYEQYF
>TRBD1|once|TRBV5-1|TRBJ2-2
TGCGCCAGCAGCGCGGGACAGGGCACCGGGGAGCTGTTTTTT
CASSAGQGTGELFF
>-|once|TRBV6-1|TRBJ1-1
TGTGCCAGCAGTGAATCAGGGGCGTACACTGAAGCTTTCTTT
CASSESGAYTEAFF
>TRBD1|-|TRBV29-1|TRBJ2-2
TGCAGCGCCCGGGACAGGGCGAACACCGGGGAGCTGTTTTTT
CSARDRANTGELFF
>TRBD1|-|TRBV6-6|TRBJ1-1
TGTGCCAGCAGCCGAATCGGGACAGGATACACTGAAGCTTTCTTT
CASSRIGTGYTEAFF
>-|-|TRBV28|TRBJ2-7
TGTGCCAGCAGTTCCAAGACAGTTATCTCCTACGAGCAGTACTTC
CASSSKTVISYEQYF
>-|-|TRBV7-9|TRBJ1-2
TGTGCCAGCAGCTCCAAGGAGGACAGCCTTCTATACTATGGCTACACCTTC
CASSSKEDSLLYYGYTF
>TRBD1|once|TRBV7-6|TRBJ2-6
TGTGCCAGCAGCTCAGGGGGCGAGGGGGCCAACGTCCTGACTTTC
CASSSGGEGANVLTF
>-|-|TRBV7-9|TRBJ1-2
TGTGCCAGCAGCCTGTCGGGGGAGGTCAGTCGTGGCTACACCTTC
CASSLSGEVSRGYTF
>TRBD1|-|TRBV7-8|TRBJ2-7
TGTGCCAGCAGCTTAGGAGCCGGGACAGCAGACTACGAGCAGTACTTC
CASSLGAGTADYEQYF
>TRBD1|-|TRBV2|TRBJ1-5
TGTGCCAGCAGTCTTGGGCCGGGACAGGAGTCCTTCAATCAGCCCCAGCATTTT
CASSLGPGQESFNQPQHF
>TRBD1|-|TRBV7-9|TRBJ2-1
TGTGCCAGCAGCTTAGCGTATCTTCAACAGGGGCTTCGCAATGAGCAGTTCTTC
CASSLAYLQQGLRNEQFF
>TRBD1|-|TRBV6-6|TRBJ1-5
TGTGCCAGCAGTTACTCGACAGGGAGCAATCAGCCCCAGCATTTT
CASSYSTGSNQPQHF
>-|few|TRBV7-9|TRBJ2-7
TGTGCCAGCAGCCGACAGTTACTCGAGCAGTACTTC
CASSRQLLEQYF
>TRBD1|-|TRBV30|TRBJ1-2
TGTGCCTGGAGCGAGGGGGGACAGGGCAACTATGGCTACACCTTC
CAWSEGGQGNYGYTF
>TRBD1|-|TRBV14|TRBJ2-3
TGTGCCAGCAACAGGGGGAGCACAGATACGCAGTATTTT
CASNRGSTDTQYF
>-|-|TRBV7-9|TRBJ2-7
TGTGCCAGCAGCCCGATACCCAGCTCCTACGAGCAGTACTTC
CASSPIPSSYEQYF
>TRBD1|-|TRBV9|TRBJ2-6
TGTGCCAGCAGCGCCGGGACAGTGAACTCTGGGGCCAACGTCCTGACTTTC
CASSAGTVNSGANVLTF
>-|-|TRBV7-3|TRBJ1-1
TGTGCCAGCAGCTTAGGAAGGCCGGACAGTGAAGCTTTCTTT
CASSLGRPDSEAFF
>TRBD1|-|TRBV7-3|TRBJ1-1
TGTGCCAGCAGCTTTGGGGGACAGGGGGCGATGAGGCCTTTCTTT
CASSFGGQGAMRPFF
>-|-|TRBV7-9|TRBJ1-2
TGTGCCAGCAGCCCAGTAAGCGGGAACTATGGCTACACCTTC
CASSPVSGNYGYTF
>TRBD2|-|TRBV27|TRBJ2-1
TGTGCCAGCAGTTACGGACTAGCGGGCTTGCTCGAGCAGTTCTTC
CASSYGLAGLLEQFF
>-|-|TRBV19|TRBJ2-3
TGTGCCAGTAGTACCCAGAGCACAGATACGCAGTATTTT
CASSTQSTDTQYF
>-|-|TRBV27|TRBJ1-1
TGTGCCAGCAGTTTAGGGCGGGGGTCGAACACTGAAGCTTTCTTT
CASSLGRGSNTEAFF
>TRBD1|-|TRBV19|TRBJ2-1
TGTGCCAGTAGTTATACAGGGGGGCACAATGAGCAGTTCTTC
CASSYTGGHNEQFF
>-|-|TRBV27|TRBJ1-4
TGTGCCAGCAGGGGCGAGGGCAGTGAAAAACTGTTTTTT
CASRGEGSEKLFF
>-|-|TRBV19|TRBJ2-5
TGTGCCAGTAGTATCTACCGGACACCTATCCAAGAGACCCAGTACTTC
CASSIYRTPIQETQYF
>-|-|TRBV27|TRBJ2-7
TGTGCCAGCCGGGGGAGCGCCTACGAGCAGTACTTC
CASRGSAYEQYF
>TRBD2|-|TRBV7-2|TRBJ2-1
TGTGCCAGCAGCCGCTCGGGACTAGCGGGCGGGGCCTACAATGAGCAGTTCTTC
CASSRSGLAGGAYNEQFF
>-|-|TRBV7-2|TRBJ2-7
TGTGCCAGCAGCCAACGGGACTCATCCTACGAGCAGTACTTC
CASSQRDSSYEQYF
>TRBD1|-|TRBV4-3|TRBJ1-6
TGCGCCAGCAGCCAAGATAGGGGGCGGGCTTCACCCCTCCACTTT
CASSQDRGRASPLHF
>TRBD2|-|TRBV29-1|TRBJ2-7
TGCAGCGTTGAAGATTGGCGGGAGGGTCAGCCCTACGAGCAGTACTTC
CSVEDWREGQPYEQYF
>TRBD2|-|TRBV11-2|TRBJ2-7
TGTGCCAGCAGCCCCCGACTAGCGGGGGACTACGAGCAGTACTTC
CASSPRLAGDYEQYF
>-|-|TRBV2|TRBJ2-3
TGTGCCAGCATGGCAGGGGTGAACACAGATACGCAGTATTTT
CASMAGVNTDTQYF
>-|few|TRBV19|TRBJ1-2
TGTGCCAGTAGTATAAGCCGTACAGGGAACTATGGCTACACCTTC
CASSISRTGNYGYTF
>-|once|TRBV4-1|TRBJ1-5
TGCGCCAGCAGCCAACTCCTCAATCAGCCCCAGCATTTT
CASSQLLNQPQHF
>TRBD2|-|TRBV9|TRBJ2-1
TGTGCCAGCAGCGTAGTGGGGACTAGCGGGAGGGCCAGCGATGAGCAGTTCTTC
CASSVVGTSGRASDEQFF
>-|-|TRBV7-9|TRBJ2-7
TGTGCCAGCAGCTTAGATCCAGGGATCAGCCCACTGCACCACGAGCAGTACTTC
CASSLDPGISPLHHEQYF
>-|-|TRBV7-9|TRBJ1-1
TGTGCCAGCAGCCCCGTGGGGGGGAACACTGAAGCTTTCTTT
CASSPVGGNTEAFF
>-|-|TRBV29-1|TRBJ1-2
TGCAGCGTTGATTGGACAGCCTATGGCTACACCTTC
CSVDWTAYGYTF
>-|-|TRBV28|TRBJ2-7
TGTGCCAGCAGTTTTTCGAATACGGGGGACGAGCAGTACTTC
CASSFSNTGDEQYF
>-|-|TRBV11-2|TRBJ1-2
TGTGCCAGCAGCGGACCGGGAAACCCTTACTATGGCTACACCTTC
CASSGPGNPYYGYTF
>-|-|TRBV14|TRBJ1-4
TGTGCCAGCAGCCACCCCGGGGCAACTAATGAAAAACTGTTTTTT
CASSHPGATNEKLFF
>TRBD1|-|TRBV11-2|TRBJ1-1
TGTGCCAGCAGCCCCTCGACAGGGGTGAACACTGAAGCTTTCTTT
CASSPSTGVNTEAFF
>-|medium-sized|TRBV6-4|TRBJ2-3
TGTGCCAGCAGTGAAACGGCAGGGCGGGATACGCAGTATTTT
CASSETAGRDTQYF
>TRBD1|-|TRBV5-8|TRBJ2-5
TGTGCCAGCAGCGTGATGGACAGGGGGCCGCTGGAAGAGACCCAGTACTTC
CASSVMDRGPLEETQYF
>TRBD1|-|TRBV19|TRBJ2-2
TGTGCCAGTAGTATTGGTCCAGGGGGTATTGGGAACACCGGGGAGCTGTTTTTT
CASSIGPGGIGNTGELFF
>TRBD2|-|TRBV30|TRBJ2-2
TGTGCCTGGAAACTAGCGGGTGTGGGGGAGCTGTTTTTT
CAWKLAGVGELFF